What follows are 11 T cell receptor beta chains derived from one specimen sequenced in a study of blood T cell repertoires in COVID-19. Here immunoSEQ multiplex PCR was the method, and the copy in TCRdb shows in-frame clones only, minus some. The sample has about 260,000 clones, approximately 82% seen once. The sequencing input was peripheral blood. The receptor set was obtained from a man aged 55 to 70 who had recovered from COVID-19.

The V and J genes are TRBV9 and TRBJ1-2; 7 bases fit TRBD1. Germline V gives CDR1 SGDLS, CDR2 YYNGEE. Trimming removed 3 bases from V and 10 bases from J; junction bases left unmatched: 12. This CDR3 has 14 residues. CDR3 coding DNA: TGTGCCAGCAGCGGAACCGGGACAGAGTCTATCTACACCTTC. Protein sequence: CASSGTGTESIYTF.

Written as DNA, the CDR3 is TGTGCCAGCAGCGCAACTAGCAGAAGGGACGACGAGCAGTACTTC. Its protein is CASSATSRRDDEQYF. The V and J genes are TRBV9 and TRBJ2-7; possibly TRBD2 for D (6 bases). V lost 3 bases, J lost 5 bases, and 18 bases lay in between. The CDR3 is made up of 15 amino acids. Germline V gene lookup returns CDR1 SGDLS and CDR2 YYNGEE.

This clone was detected many times. DNA of the CDR3: TGTGCCAGTAGTATAGATAAGGGAGCGACCCAGTACTTC. Its translation: CASSIDKGATQYF. The genes are TRBV19 and TRBJ2-5, with a weak D call TRBD2 (5 bases). This CDR3 is built from 13 residues. V was trimmed by 0 bases and J by 7 bases, leaving 9 bases between them. CDR1 LNHDA and CDR2 SQIVND come from the germline V gene (reference sequence).

This chain uses TRBV7-9 with TRBJ2-3; 10 bases agree with TRBD1. With V trimmed by 1 base and J by 4 bases, 2 bases remained unmatched. CDR1 and CDR2 from the germline V gene are SEHNR and FQNEAQ (reference sequence). The CDR3 covers 15 residues. The DNA for the CDR3 is TGTGCCAGCAGCTTAGAGACAGGGGGCCCAGATACGCAGTATTTT. Its protein product is CASSLETGGPDTQYF.

The rearrangement links TRBV7-9 to TRBJ2-5; TRBD2 aligns across 9 bases. The CDR3 has 17 amino acids. J gave up 5 bases and V 1 base, and 11 bases lay outside the gene matches. Germline-derived CDR1 and CDR2 are SEHNR and FQNEAQ (reference sequence). The CDR3 is CASSLGASGTVRETQYF. The CDR3 nucleotides read TGTGCCAGCAGCTTAGGGGCTAGCGGGACGGTGAGGGAGACCCAGTACTTC.

The V gene is TRBV6-4, the J gene TRBJ2-1; D remains ambiguous. Trimming took off 2 bases at V and 2 bases at J, with 7 bases between the two ends. The CDR3 is made up of 14 amino acids. CDR1 MRHNA and CDR2 SNTAGT come from the germline V gene. CDR3 protein: CASSDLQAYNEQFF. The CDR3 DNA sequence: TGTGCCAGCAGTGACCTTCAGGCCTACAATGAGCAGTTCTTC.

The V gene is TRBV6-2 or TRBV6-3, the J gene TRBJ2-2, with D maybe TRBD1 (6 bases). Germline CDR1 reads MNHEY; CDR2 reads SVGEGT. Trimming removed 2 bases at V and 0 bases at J, with 13 bases between. The CDR3 contains 17 residues. Written as DNA, the CDR3 is TGTGCCAGCAGTTACCCAAGGGACAATTCGAACACCGGGGAGCTGTTTTTT. Its translation: CASSYPRDNSNTGELFF.

The chain joins TRBV7-9 to TRBJ1-4; D is perhaps TRBD1 (5 bases). The V end lost 1 base, the J end lost 1 base, and 7 bases lay between the germline ends. Germline CDR1 is SEHNR and CDR2 is FQNEAQ (reference sequence). This CDR3 contains 15 residues. The CDR3 nucleotides read TGTGCCAGCAGCTTAGACAGGAAAACTAATGAAAAACTGTTTTTT. Translated: CASSLDRKTNEKLFF.

This chain links TRBV11-2 with TRBJ2-1; 7 bases map to TRBD2. CDR3 size: 13 residues. Germline V lookup: CDR1 SGHAT, CDR2 FQNNGV. Trimming took 2 bases from V and 9 from J; bases not matched to a gene: 4. CDR3 coding DNA: TGTGCCAGCAGCTTAATAGCGGGCCTTGAGCAGTTCTTC. As protein: CASSLIAGLEQFF.

The rearrangement joins TRBV10-1 to TRBJ2-1; 7 bases are shared with TRBD2. CDR3 length: 15 residues. CDR1 and CDR2 (germline): WNHNN, SYGVQD (reference sequence). The trim removed 4 bases at V and 5 bases at J, leaving 8 bases unmatched. CDR3 sequence: CASSGSGLLDNEQFF. CDR3 DNA: TGCGCCAGCAGTGGATCGGGACTATTAGACAATGAGCAGTTCTTC.

V gene TRBV19 combines with J gene TRBJ1-3; D gene ambiguous. The CDR3 extends over 15 amino acids. CDR1 and CDR2 (germline): LNHDA, SQIVND (reference sequence). Trimming left V 3 bases short and J 0 bases short, with 9 bases between. CDR3 in DNA: TGTGCCAGTAGTATGGTCCGGTTCTCTGGAAACACCATATATTTT. This translates into CASSMVRFSGNTIYF.